These 10 T cell receptor beta chains were all obtained from the same sample, sequenced in a study of OX40 agonist ivuxolimab in advanced cancers. The protocol was immunoSEQ multiplex PCR, while the TCRdb copy is restricted to in-frame clones and leaves out a portion. Seen here are more than 80,000 clones, more than 80% observed once, and the top ten hold 8.7%. Sequenced here: CD4+ or CD8+ T cells sorted from blood, sampled in a trial of the OX40 agonist ivuxolimab. The origin of the receptors is an adult with an advanced solid tumor such as melanoma, head and neck, liver or kidney cancer.

This clone was seen only a few times. The rearrangement joins TRBV4-2 to TRBJ1-1; TRBD1 aligns across 11 bases. Germline V gives CDR1 LGHNA, CDR2 YNFKEQ. The CDR3 covers 15 residues. J lost 1 base, V lost 3 bases, and 1 base had no gene match. The CDR3 reads CASSQGTGGNTEAFF. The CDR3 DNA reads as TGTGCCAGCAGCCAGGGGACAGGGGGGAACACTGAAGCTTTCTTT.

The rearrangement uses TRBV5-1 and TRBJ2-3; TRBD1 matches at 8 bases. CDR1 and CDR2 (germline): SGHRS, YFSETQ. V lost 3 bases to trimming and J lost 1 base; unmatched junction nucleotides: 4. This CDR3 region has 15 residues. This CDR3 reads CASSSGTGGTDTQYF. CDR3 in DNA: TGCGCCAGCAGCTCCGGGACAGGCGGCACAGATACGCAGTATTTT. Looking up the rest from reference TRBV5-1 and TRBJ2-3 gives the full variable domain: KAGVTQTPRYLIKTRGQQVTLSCSPISGHRSVSWYQQTPGQGLQFLFEYFSETQRNKGNFPGRFSGRQFSNSRSEMNVSTLELGDSALYLCASSSGTGGTDTQYFGPGTRLTVL.

The chain recombines TRBV9 with TRBJ2-2; D not certain. Looked up from germline, CDR1 is SGDLS and CDR2 is YYNGEE. V was cut by 4 bases and J by 5 bases, with 9 bases left in between. CDR3 length: 13 amino acids. The CDR3 DNA reads TGTGCCAGCAGCAGGGATGGTACCGGGGAGCTGTTTTTT. Its protein is CASSRDGTGELFF.

The chain links TRBV5-4 to TRBJ2-2; 7 bases agree with TRBD2. J was trimmed by 2 bases and V by 4 bases; bases with no gene match: 5. This CDR3 is built from 15 residues. Per the germline V gene, CDR1 is SGHNT and CDR2 is YYREEE (reference sequence). The CDR3 region is CASSPPGGNTGELFF. The CDR3 DNA follows: TGTGCCAGCAGCCCACCGGGGGGAAACACCGGGGAGCTGTTTTTT.

The rearrangement joins TRBV27 to TRBJ2-5; 10 bases align to TRBD1. V was clipped by 5 bases and J by 4 bases; unmatched bases: 10. Germline V gives CDR1 MNHEY, CDR2 SMNVEV (reference sequence). This CDR3 spans 16 amino acids. The CDR3 DNA reads as TGTGCCAGCAGTGGACACCGGGACAGGGGAGGAGAGACCCAGTACTTC. As protein: CASSGHRDRGGETQYF.

The CDR3 DNA is TGTGCCACCAGCAGAGAGCGGGGGTTGATCCTCAGGATGGGGAATGAGCAGTTCTTC. This encodes CATSRERGLILRMGNEQFF. The genes are TRBV15 and TRBJ2-1; TRBD2 matches 7 bases. Germline loops: CDR1 LNHNV, CDR2 YYDKDF (reference sequence). This CDR3 is built from 19 residues. V lost 0 bases and J lost 7; bases outside the gene matches: 18. Together with reference TRBV15 and TRBJ2-1, the CDR3 gives the full variable domain: DAMVIQNPRYQVTQFGKPVTLSCSQTLNHNVMYWYQQKSSQAPKLLFHYYDKDFNNEADTPDNFQSRRPNTSFCFLDIRSPGLGDTAMYLCATSRERGLILRMGNEQFFGPGTRLTVL.

The rearrangement links TRBV27 to TRBJ2-7; 7 bases fit TRBD1. J was trimmed by 1 base and V by 7 bases; bases with no gene match: 10. Germline V gene data show CDR1 as MNHEY and CDR2 as SMNVEV (reference sequence). The CDR3 totals 15 residues. The CDR3 region has the DNA TGTGCCAGCACCCTAACAGGGGACGGATCCTACGAGCAGTACTTC. Its protein product is CASTLTGDGSYEQYF.

This chain uses TRBV13 with TRBJ2-5, with D perhaps given as TRBD1 or TRBD2 (5 bases each). The CDR3 sequence is 19 residues long. Trimming removed 4 bases at V and 5 bases at J, with 29 bases between. Germline CDR1 reads PRHDT; CDR2 reads FYEKMQ (reference sequence). The CDR3 is CASSSGIKGAESGGETQYF. In DNA form, the CDR3 reads TGTGCCAGCAGCTCGGGTATCAAAGGGGCTGAGTCGGGCGGGGAGACCCAGTACTTC.

V usage is TRBV5-8 and J usage is TRBJ1-1, with TRBD1 as a possible D gene (6 bases). Germline V CDR1 and CDR2: SGHTS, YDEGEE. The CDR3 has 12 residues. V was cut by 0 bases and J by 9 bases, with 9 bases left in between. The CDR3 loop is CASSLADSKAFF. The CDR3 DNA reads TGTGCCAGCAGCTTGGCGGACAGTAAAGCTTTCTTT.

The chain has TRBV5-1 and TRBJ2-1; possibly TRBD1 for D (5 bases). V was shortened by 4 bases and J by 7 bases, with 15 bases between the two germline ends. Germline CDR1 SGHRS, CDR2 YFSETQ. This CDR3 is 14 amino acids long. CDR3 DNA: TGCGCCAGCAGCAGCCCCGAACAGGAGAATGAGCAGTTCTTC. Encoded protein: CASSSPEQENEQFF.